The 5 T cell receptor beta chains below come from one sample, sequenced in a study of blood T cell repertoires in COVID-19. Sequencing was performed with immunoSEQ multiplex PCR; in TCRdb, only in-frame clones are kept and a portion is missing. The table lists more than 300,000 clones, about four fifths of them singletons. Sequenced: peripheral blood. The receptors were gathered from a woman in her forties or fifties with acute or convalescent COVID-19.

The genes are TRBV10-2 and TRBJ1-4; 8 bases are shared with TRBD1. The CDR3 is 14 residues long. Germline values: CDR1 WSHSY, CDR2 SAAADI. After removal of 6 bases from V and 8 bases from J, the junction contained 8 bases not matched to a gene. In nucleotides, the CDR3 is TGCGCCAGCAGAGCGACAGGGGCGGGGGAAAAACTGTTTTTT. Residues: CASRATGAGEKLFF.

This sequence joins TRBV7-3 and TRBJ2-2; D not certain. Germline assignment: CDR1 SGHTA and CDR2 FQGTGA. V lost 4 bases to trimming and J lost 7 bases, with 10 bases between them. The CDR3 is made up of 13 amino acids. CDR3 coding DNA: TGTGCCAGCAGCTCTACCGGCGGCGGGGAGCTGTTTTTT. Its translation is CASSSTGGGELFF.

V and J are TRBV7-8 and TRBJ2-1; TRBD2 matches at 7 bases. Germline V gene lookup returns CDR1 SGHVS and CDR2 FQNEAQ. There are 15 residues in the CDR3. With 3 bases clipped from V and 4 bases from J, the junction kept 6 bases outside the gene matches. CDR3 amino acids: CASSLAGVRYNEQFF. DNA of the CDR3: TGTGCCAGCAGCTTGGCGGGAGTAAGGTACAATGAGCAGTTCTTC.

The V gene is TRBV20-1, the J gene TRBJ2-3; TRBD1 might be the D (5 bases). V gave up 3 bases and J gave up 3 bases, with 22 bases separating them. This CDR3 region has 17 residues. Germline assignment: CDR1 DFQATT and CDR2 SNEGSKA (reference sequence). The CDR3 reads CSASTGQGEVWTDTQYF. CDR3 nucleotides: TGCAGTGCTAGTACTGGACAAGGCGAAGTTTGGACAGATACGCAGTATTTT.

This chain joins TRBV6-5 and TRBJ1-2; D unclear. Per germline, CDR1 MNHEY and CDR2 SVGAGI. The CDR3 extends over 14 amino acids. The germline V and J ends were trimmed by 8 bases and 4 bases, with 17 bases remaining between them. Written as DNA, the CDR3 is TGTGCCAGCCAAACCGGGTCAGATCTCTATGGCTACACCTTC. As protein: CASQTGSDLYGYTF.